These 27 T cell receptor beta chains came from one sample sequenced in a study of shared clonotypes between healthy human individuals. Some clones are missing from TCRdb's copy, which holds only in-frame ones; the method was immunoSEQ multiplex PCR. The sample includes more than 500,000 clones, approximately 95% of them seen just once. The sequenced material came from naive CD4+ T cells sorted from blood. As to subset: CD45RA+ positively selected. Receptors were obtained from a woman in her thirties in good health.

The CDR3 DNA is TGTGCCAGCAGCCTCCCCTGGCCAGGGACAGGGTCCTACGAGCAGTACTTC. This sequence encodes CASSLPWPGTGSYEQYF. The chain carries TRBV7-9 and TRBJ2-7, with TRBD1 identical over 9 bases. This CDR3 is 17 amino acids long. V was clipped by 5 bases and J by 1 base; unmatched bases: 12. CDR1 and CDR2 (germline): SEHNR, FQNEAQ (reference sequence).

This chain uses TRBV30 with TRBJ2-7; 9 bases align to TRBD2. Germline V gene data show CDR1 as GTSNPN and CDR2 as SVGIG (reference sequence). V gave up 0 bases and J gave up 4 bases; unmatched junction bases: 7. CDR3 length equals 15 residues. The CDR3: CAWSVGLAGIYEQYF. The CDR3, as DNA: TGTGCCTGGAGTGTAGGTCTAGCGGGAATTTACGAGCAGTACTTC.

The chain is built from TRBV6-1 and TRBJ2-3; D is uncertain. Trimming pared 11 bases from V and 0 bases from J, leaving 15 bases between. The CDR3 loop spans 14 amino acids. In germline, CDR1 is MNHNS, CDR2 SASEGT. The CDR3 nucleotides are TGTGCCTCCAAGGACGGTCCTAGCACAGATACGCAGTATTTT. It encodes CASKDGPSTDTQYF.

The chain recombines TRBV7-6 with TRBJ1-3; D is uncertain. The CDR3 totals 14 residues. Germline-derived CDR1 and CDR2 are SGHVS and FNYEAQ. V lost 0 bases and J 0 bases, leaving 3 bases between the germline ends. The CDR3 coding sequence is TGTGCCAGCAGCTTAGCATACTCTGGAAACACCATATATTTT. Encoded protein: CASSLAYSGNTIYF.

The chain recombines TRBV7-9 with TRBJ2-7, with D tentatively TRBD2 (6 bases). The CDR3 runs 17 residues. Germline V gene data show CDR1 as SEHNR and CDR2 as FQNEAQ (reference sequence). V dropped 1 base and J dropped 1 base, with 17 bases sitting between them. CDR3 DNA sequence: TGTGCCAGCAGCTTAGTGTCTAGCGAGTATGGGTCCTACGAGCAGTACTTC. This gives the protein CASSLVSSEYGSYEQYF. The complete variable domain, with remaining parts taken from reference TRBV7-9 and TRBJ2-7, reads DTGVSQNPRHKITKRGQNVTFRCDPISEHNRLYWYRQTLGQGPEFLTYFQNEAQLEKSRLLSDRFSAERPKGSFSTLEIQRTEQGDSAMYLCASSLVSSEYGSYEQYFGPGTRLTVT.

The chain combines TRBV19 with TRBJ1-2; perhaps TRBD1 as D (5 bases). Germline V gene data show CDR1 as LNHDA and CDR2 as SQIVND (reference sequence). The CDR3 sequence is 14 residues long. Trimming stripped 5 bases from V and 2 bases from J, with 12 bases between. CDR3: CASSHRTGNYGYTF. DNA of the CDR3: TGTGCCAGTAGTCACAGGACGGGAAACTATGGCTACACCTTC.

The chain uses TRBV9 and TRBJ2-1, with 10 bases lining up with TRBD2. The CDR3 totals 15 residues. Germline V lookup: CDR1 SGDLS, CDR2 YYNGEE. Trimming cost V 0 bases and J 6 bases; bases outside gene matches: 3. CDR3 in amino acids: CASSVVAGGTNEQFF. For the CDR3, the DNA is TGTGCCAGCAGCGTAGTAGCGGGAGGCACCAATGAGCAGTTCTTC.

The CDR3 sequence is CASKQGWGNTEAFF. CDR3 DNA sequence: TGTGCCAGCAAACAGGGGTGGGGGAACACTGAAGCTTTCTTT. This chain connects TRBV2 to TRBJ1-1, with TRBD1 identical over 7 bases. Trimming removed 7 bases from V and 1 base from J; junction bases left unmatched: 6. This CDR3 spans 14 amino acids. The germline V gene encodes CDR1 SNHLY and CDR2 FYNNEI.

Written as DNA, the CDR3 is TGCGCCAGCAGCTTGCTGCCGACATTGAACACCGGGGAGCTGTTTTTT. As protein: CASSLLPTLNTGELFF. The chain combines TRBV5-1 with TRBJ2-2; D not resolved. Germline CDR1 SGHRS, CDR2 YFSETQ. The CDR3 extends over 16 amino acids. Trimming took 1 base from V and 1 from J, leaving 11 bases between them.

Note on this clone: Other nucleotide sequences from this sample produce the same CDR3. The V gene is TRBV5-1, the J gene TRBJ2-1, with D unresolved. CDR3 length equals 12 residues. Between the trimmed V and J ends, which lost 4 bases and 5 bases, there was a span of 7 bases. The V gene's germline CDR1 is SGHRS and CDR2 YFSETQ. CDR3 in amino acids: CASSLGNNEQFF. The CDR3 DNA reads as TGCGCCAGCAGCCTGGGCAACAATGAGCAGTTCTTC. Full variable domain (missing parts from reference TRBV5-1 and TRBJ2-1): KAGVTQTPRYLIKTRGQQVTLSCSPISGHRSVSWYQQTPGQGLQFLFEYFSETQRNKGNFPGRFSGRQFSNSRSEMNVSTLELGDSALYLCASSLGNNEQFFGPGTRLTVL.

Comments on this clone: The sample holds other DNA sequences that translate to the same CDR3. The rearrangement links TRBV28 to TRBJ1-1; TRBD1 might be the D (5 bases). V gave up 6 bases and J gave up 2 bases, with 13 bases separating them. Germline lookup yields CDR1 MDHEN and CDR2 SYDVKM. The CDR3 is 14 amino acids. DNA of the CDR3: TGTGCCAGCAGCCCCGGGGGGGTTAACACTGAAGCTTTCTTT. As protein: CASSPGGVNTEAFF.

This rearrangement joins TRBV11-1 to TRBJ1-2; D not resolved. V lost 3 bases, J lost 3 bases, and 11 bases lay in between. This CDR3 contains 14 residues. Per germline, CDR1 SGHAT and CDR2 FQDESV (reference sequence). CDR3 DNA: TGTGCCAGCAGCTTGGGTAGGGTGGACTATGGCTACACCTTC. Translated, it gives CASSLGRVDYGYTF.

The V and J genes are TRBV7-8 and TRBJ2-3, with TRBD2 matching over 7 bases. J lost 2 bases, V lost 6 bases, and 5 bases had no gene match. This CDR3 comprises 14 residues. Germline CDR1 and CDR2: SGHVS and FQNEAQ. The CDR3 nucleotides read TGTGCCAGCAGTTTCGGACTAGTCACAGATACGCAGTATTTT. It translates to CASSFGLVTDTQYF.

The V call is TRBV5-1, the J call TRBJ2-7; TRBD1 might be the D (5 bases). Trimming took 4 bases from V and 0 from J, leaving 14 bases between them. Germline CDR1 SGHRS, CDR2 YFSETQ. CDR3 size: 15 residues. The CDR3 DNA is TGCGCCAGCAGCCTAGGACACCCGAGCTCCTACGAGCAGTACTTC. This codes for CASSLGHPSSYEQYF. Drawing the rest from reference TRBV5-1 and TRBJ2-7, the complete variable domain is KAGVTQTPRYLIKTRGQQVTLSCSPISGHRSVSWYQQTPGQGLQFLFEYFSETQRNKGNFPGRFSGRQFSNSRSEMNVSTLELGDSALYLCASSLGHPSSYEQYFGPGTRLTVT.

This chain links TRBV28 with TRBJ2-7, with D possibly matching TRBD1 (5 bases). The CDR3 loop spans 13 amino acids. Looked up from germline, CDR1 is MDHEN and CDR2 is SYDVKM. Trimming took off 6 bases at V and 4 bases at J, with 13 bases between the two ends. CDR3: CASRAQGSYEQYF. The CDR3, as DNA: TGTGCCAGCAGAGCTCAGGGTTCATACGAGCAGTACTTC.

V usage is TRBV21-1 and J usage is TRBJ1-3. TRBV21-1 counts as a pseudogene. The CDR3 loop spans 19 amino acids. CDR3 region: CARETGKGMKNNSGNTIYF. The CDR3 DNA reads TGTGCCAGGGAGACGGGGAAAGGGATGAAGAACAATTCTGGAAACACCATATATTTT.

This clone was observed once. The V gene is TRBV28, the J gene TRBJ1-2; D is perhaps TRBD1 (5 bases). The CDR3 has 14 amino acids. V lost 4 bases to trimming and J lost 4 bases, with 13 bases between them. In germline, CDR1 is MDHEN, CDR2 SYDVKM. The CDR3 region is CASSSSSGVYGYTF. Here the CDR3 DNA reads TGTGCCAGCAGTTCCTCGTCGGGGGTCTATGGCTACACCTTC.

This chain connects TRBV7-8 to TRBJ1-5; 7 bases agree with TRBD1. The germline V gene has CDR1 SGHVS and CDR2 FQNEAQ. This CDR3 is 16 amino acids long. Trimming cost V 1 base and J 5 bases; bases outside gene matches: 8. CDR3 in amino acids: CASSLEGAGVHQPQHF. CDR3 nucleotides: TGTGCCAGCAGCTTAGAGGGGGCGGGGGTCCATCAGCCCCAGCATTTT.

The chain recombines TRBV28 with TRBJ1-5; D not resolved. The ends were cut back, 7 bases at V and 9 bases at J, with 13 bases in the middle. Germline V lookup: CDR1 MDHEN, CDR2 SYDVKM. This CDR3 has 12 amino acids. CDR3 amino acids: CASTLSRVPQHF. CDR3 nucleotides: TGTGCCAGCACCCTTAGCAGAGTGCCCCAGCATTTT. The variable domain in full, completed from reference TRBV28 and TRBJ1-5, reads DVKVTQSSRYLVKRTGEKVFLECVQDMDHENMFWYRQDPGLGLRLIYFSYDVKMKEKGDIPEGYSVSREKKERFSLILESASTNQTSMYLCASTLSRVPQHFGDGTRLSIL.

The chain's CDR3 is CASSPRASVVDTQYF. CDR3 nucleotides: TGTGCCAGCTCACCAAGGGCTAGCGTTGTAGATACGCAGTATTTT. This chain joins TRBV18 and TRBJ2-3, with D perhaps matching TRBD2 (6 bases). Trimming shortened V by 2 bases and J by 5 bases, and 14 bases separated the two germline ends. Germline V lookup: CDR1 KGHSH, CDR2 LQKENI. This CDR3 spans 15 amino acids.

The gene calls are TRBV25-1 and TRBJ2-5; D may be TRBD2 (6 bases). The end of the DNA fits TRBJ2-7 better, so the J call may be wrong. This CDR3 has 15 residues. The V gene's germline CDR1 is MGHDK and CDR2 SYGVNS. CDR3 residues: CASSDTSIRGYEQYF. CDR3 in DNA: TGTGCCAGCAGTGATACTAGCATCCGAGGCTACGAGCAGTACTTC.

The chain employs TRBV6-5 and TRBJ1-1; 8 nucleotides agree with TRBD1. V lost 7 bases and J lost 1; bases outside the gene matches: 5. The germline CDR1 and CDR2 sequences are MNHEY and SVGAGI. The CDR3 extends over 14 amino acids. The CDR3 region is CASNPDRGNTEAFF. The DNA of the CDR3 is TGTGCCAGCAATCCAGACAGGGGGAACACTGAAGCTTTCTTT.

The CDR3 region has the DNA TGTGCCAGCAGTTTGATAGGCGGGGGGATCTACGAGCAGTACTTC. This encodes CASSLIGGGIYEQYF. V is TRBV28 and J is TRBJ2-7; TRBD2 matches at 8 bases. V gave up 3 bases and J gave up 3 bases; unmatched junction bases: 7. The germline CDR1 and CDR2 sequences are MDHEN and SYDVKM. The CDR3 runs to 15 residues. The full variable domain, rest sourced from reference TRBV28 and TRBJ2-7, is DVKVTQSSRYLVKRTGEKVFLECVQDMDHENMFWYRQDPGLGLRLIYFSYDVKMKEKGDIPEGYSVSREKKERFSLILESASTNQTSMYLCASSLIGGGIYEQYFGPGTRLTVT.

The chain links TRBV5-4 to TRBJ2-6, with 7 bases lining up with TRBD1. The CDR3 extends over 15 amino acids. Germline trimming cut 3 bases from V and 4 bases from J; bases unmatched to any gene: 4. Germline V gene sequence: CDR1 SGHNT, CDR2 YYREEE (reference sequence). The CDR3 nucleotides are TGTGCCAGCAGCTCGACAGGGCCAGGGGCCAACGTCCTGACTTTC. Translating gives CASSSTGPGANVLTF.

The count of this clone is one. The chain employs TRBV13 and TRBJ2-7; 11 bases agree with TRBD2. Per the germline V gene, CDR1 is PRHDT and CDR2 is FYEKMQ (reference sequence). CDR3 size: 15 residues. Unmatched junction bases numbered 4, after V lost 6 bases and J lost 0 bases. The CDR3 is CASRGSGRDSYEQYF. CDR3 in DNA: TGTGCCAGCAGGGGTAGCGGGAGGGACTCCTACGAGCAGTACTTC.

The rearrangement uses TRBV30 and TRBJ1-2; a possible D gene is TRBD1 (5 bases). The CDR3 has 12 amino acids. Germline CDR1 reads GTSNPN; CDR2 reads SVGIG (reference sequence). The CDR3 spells CGLVRGDYGYTF. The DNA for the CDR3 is TGTGGATTGGTAAGGGGAGACTATGGCTACACCTTC. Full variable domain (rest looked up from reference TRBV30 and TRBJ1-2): SQTIHQWPATLVQPVGSPLSLECTVEGTSNPNLYWYRQAAGRGLQLLFYSVGIGQISSEVPQNLSASRPQDRQFILSSKKLLLSDSGFYLCGLVRGDYGYTFGSGTRLTVV.

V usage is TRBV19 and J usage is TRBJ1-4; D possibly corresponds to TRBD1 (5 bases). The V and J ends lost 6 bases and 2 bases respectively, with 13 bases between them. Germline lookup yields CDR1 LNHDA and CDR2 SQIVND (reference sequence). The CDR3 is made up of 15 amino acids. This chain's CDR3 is CASRLDRLTNEKLFF. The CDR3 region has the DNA TGTGCCAGTAGGCTTGACAGATTGACTAATGAAAAACTGTTTTTT.